This paragraph covers one T cell receptor (beta chain) sequence. In this sample, this clone turned up a few times. Its target antigen remains unknown. No much larger clone is present one base from it, and per-base qualities are unavailable. These data come from a study of blood T cell repertoires in COVID-19 (dated by TCRdb to the early 2020s). Regarding the complete study: Collaborator samples came from the United States, Italy and Spain and covered acute and convalescent phases of COVID-19. The material from the prospective study consisted of cDNA or gDNA derived from T cells, B-cell-depleted T cells, or PBMCs. Subjects who had been exposed to COVID-19, were actively infected with it, or had recovered from it provided the deeply sampled blood TCRbeta repertoires that made up the dataset. The repertoires were released in a freely available public database meant as a resource for research on the immune response to SARS-CoV-2. The samples were drawn from two sources: the first 160 participants of the ongoing ImmuneRACE study, and 1,254 subjects contributed by 6 global collaborators. The sample metadata nearly always contained a de-identified subject ID, COVID-19 status, age in years and sex. Where available, HLA class I and class II types were taken from metadata supplied by the sample provider and were not determined by assay-based typing. The paper's findings and limits, for the study overall: The amount of clinical and demographic metadata varied by source and participant and was provided uncurated.

Whole blood was collected in K2EDTA tubes by collaborating institutions according to the institutions' own protocols. Collaborator samples were shipped for TCRbeta analysis as frozen whole blood, isolated PBMCs, or DNA extracted from either sample type. The immunoSEQ Assay, a bias-controlled multiplex PCR, was used to amplify TCRbeta CDR3 regions from genomic DNA. The source study handled its data this way. The number of nucleated cells in each sample was estimated by amplification of reference gene primers within the assay. To quantify the absolute abundance of each unique TCRbeta CDR3 rearrangement, sequence reads were collapsed and filtered. For each sample, productive Simpson clonality was calculated by taking the square root of Simpson's diversity index across productive rearrangements. This immuneACCESS table, as held by TCRdb, lists in-frame sequences with V and J called but not all clones. Of the missing ones, under half trace to an unresolved V gene in checked studies; the others have no known cause. That table is the source of V, J and clone size, and D and trimming were worked out from the DNA. The sample table holds fewer than 110,000 clones, of which over 60% were seen once. Around 4.4% of the sample comes from the top ten.

Measured from the cysteine to the phenylalanine, the CDR3 is 15 residues long. Only the CDR3 DNA is retained, 45 bases long and in frame from the first base. CDR1 is given as MRHNA and CDR2 as SNTAGT, both from the germline V gene. The germline ends are 11 bases apart after V is trimmed by 0 bases and J by 3 bases. Here the chain combines TRBV6-4 and TRBJ2-5; no confident D gene assignment can be made. Material: peripheral blood. This TCR derives from a man in his sixties or seventies with acute or convalescent COVID-19. CDR3 reads: CASSDSVVAEETQYF. The DNA sequence is TGTGCCAGCAGTGACTCCGTAGTAGCCGAAGAGACCCAGTACTTC.